This T cell receptor beta chain was identified during a study of T cell repertoires in cytomegalovirus infection. Overall study context: Recently identified HLA-C-restricted CMV epitopes were among the peptides used. Both a matching HLA type and CMV infection were indicated by public TCR beta signatures.

V dropped 1 base and J dropped 10 bases, with 11 bases sitting between them. Germline lookup yields CDR1 MNHNS and CDR2 SASEGT. This CDR3 region has 14 residues. TCRdb re-derived calls from the reads in MiXCR, one entry per CDR3 protein. The sample has roughly 920,000 distinct CDR3 sequences; more than 25% are singletons. This clonotype has ten or more counts. Its target is unknown. The sample was cultured CD8+ T cells from PBMCs, taken from culture after CMV antigen stimulation. The gene calls are TRBV6-1 and TRBJ1-6; a weak D match, TRBD1 (5 bases). The receptor comes from a human donor in good health (CMV status not recorded). Some clones in this sample may be carry-over from other donors' samples. The CDR3 region is CASSEGGAESPLHF. The DNA of the CDR3 is TGTGCCAGCAGTGAAGGAGGGGCCGAATCACCCCTCCACTTT.